This T cell receptor beta chain was captured by sequencing in a study of post-analysis software for immune sequencing data. Whole-study results and caveats: F measure clustering grouped samples strongly by preparation batch. Controls had lower frequencies than patients of about five TRBV segments, which included TRBV5-6, TRBV5-1 and TRBV20-1.

Germline V gene lookup returns CDR1 LGHDT and CDR2 YNNKEL (reference sequence). The germline V and J ends were trimmed by 1 base and 0 bases, with 10 bases remaining between them. There are 15 residues in the CDR3. TCR beta cDNA libraries had unique molecular identifiers. MiXCR, run by TCRdb on the PCR reads, gives a single entry per CDR3 protein. The sample shows about 460,000 distinct CDR3 sequences, nearly 45% of them seen only once. Note on this clonotype: Its antigen is unknown.

The rearrangement joins TRBV3-1 to TRBJ2-7; D uncertain. The TCR comes from a girl aged 10-17 years with multiple sclerosis. Sequenced sample: blood. The CDR3 DNA follows: TGTGCCAGCAGCCAAGGACTGATGCTCTCCTACGAGCAGTACTTC. Its translation is CASSQGLMLSYEQYF.